Reported below is one T cell receptor delta chain. Its antigen is not yet known. A far larger clone lies a single base away; this is likely a read error. This CDR3 is also generated by other DNA sequences in the sample. This sample is part of a study of gammadelta T cells in human blood (TCRdb year 2020). General study outcomes and caveats: The study reported that microbial exposure appeared to drive polyclonal expansion of innate gamma-delta T cells immediately after birth.

V is pared back by 2 bases and J by 0 bases, with 22 bases lying between the germline termini. CDR1 and CDR2 were assigned from the germline V gene as TSWWSYY and QGS. From the cysteine up to the phenylalanine, the CDR3 has a length of 19 residues. Only the CDR3 part of the read is kept: 57 bases, read in frame from the first base. The library was generated by RT-PCR. Data came from an Illumina MiSeq. Clone calls in TCRdb were regenerated from the public reads with CATT, after which identical DNA sequences shared one row. This sample comprises about 1,500 delta-chain clones, around 16% of them detected only once. The top ten hold about a tenth of the sample.

The clonotype originates from a human donor. The rearrangement combines TRDV1 with TRDJ1; TRDD3 is possibly the D segment (5 matching bases). Sequencing used non-Vgamma9Vdelta2 gamma-delta T cells from infant blood. The DNA sequence follows: TGTGCTCTTGGGGAATGGTTTCCGGGGGCCCTAGTCTACACCGATAAACTCATCTTT. This sequence encodes CALGEWFPGALVYTDKLIF.